This TCR beta chain originates from a study of patients and donors after allogeneic stem cell transplantation. The CDR3 has 16 residues. Germline CDR1 SGHRS, CDR2 YFSETQ. V was cut by 0 bases and J by 4 bases, with 14 bases left in between. Each CDR3 protein gets one entry after TCRdb re-called the RT-PCR reads with MiXCR. The sample lists 160,000 or so distinct CDR3 sequences, approximately 25% occurring once. Material for sequencing was blood, either unsorted or a sorted T cell fraction (not recorded which). The sequence was obtained from a human donor who was either an allogeneic HSCT recipient or a stem cell or donor lymphocyte infusion donor (not recorded which). It is not recorded whose cells these are; they may come from a transplant donor. The rearrangement joins TRBV5-1 to TRBJ2-4; tentatively, D is TRBD2 (6 bases). In nucleotides, the CDR3 is TGCGCCAGCAGCTTGGGTTTAGCGGATGGAAAAAACATTCAGTACTTC. This sequence encodes CASSLGLADGKNIQYF.